The 12 T cell receptor beta chains presented below share a single source sample, sequenced in a study of radiotherapy plus CTLA-4 blockade in lung cancer (dated by TCRdb to the late 2010s). Library preparation used the immunoSEQ multiplex PCR assay. The table was pulled from immuneACCESS by TCRdb, which kept in-frame rearrangements only. Such tables lose some clones; where checked, under half of the loss comes from unresolved V genes, and the rest has no known cause. This sample gives over 95,000 clones in total; 65% to 85% of them show up just once. The ten largest clones represent 2.5% to 3.5% of the sample. This specimen consisted of peripheral blood, obtained from a patient treated with radiotherapy plus ipilimumab. Receptors were obtained from a human donor with non-small cell lung cancer who had a partial response to radiotherapy plus ipilimumab. Some clones in this sample may be carry-over from other donors' samples.

The chain combines TRBV20-1 with TRBJ2-1; a possible D gene is TRBD2 (5 bases). Germline values: CDR1 DFQATT, CDR2 SNEGSKA (reference sequence). Trimming removed 7 bases at V and 12 bases at J, with 16 bases between. This CDR3 region has 11 residues. The CDR3 sequence is CSVHRGAAQFF. DNA of the CDR3: TGCAGTGTTCACCGGGGTGCCGCGCAGTTCTTC.

The chain uses TRBV11-2 and TRBJ2-5; D gene unclear. V was clipped by 3 bases and J by 0 bases, with 5 bases between them. CDR1 SGHAT and CDR2 FQNNGV come from the germline V gene. This CDR3 is 13 amino acids long. The CDR3 loop reads CASSFSDQETQYF. The CDR3 DNA is TGTGCCAGCAGCTTTAGTGACCAAGAGACCCAGTACTTC.

The chain carries TRBV19 and TRBJ2-7; the match to TRBD2 covers 10 bases. CDR3 length: 18 amino acids. CDR1 is LNHDA, CDR2 SQIVND, per germline (reference sequence). With 5 bases clipped from V and 5 bases from J, the junction kept 18 bases outside the gene matches. CDR3 residues: CASSVYAVSASGGHEQYF. The CDR3 coding sequence is TGTGCCAGTAGTGTATATGCGGTGTCGGCTAGCGGGGGCCACGAGCAGTACTTC.

Only a few counts were recorded for this clone. V is TRBV2 and J is TRBJ1-6; D may be TRBD1 (5 bases). Germline V gene data show CDR1 as SNHLY and CDR2 as FYNNEI. The CDR3 loop spans 15 amino acids. Trimming stripped 8 bases from V and 2 bases from J, with 13 bases between. The CDR3 DNA is TGTGCCAGCTTCCTGGGACTAACCTATAATTCACCCCTCCACTTT. As protein: CASFLGLTYNSPLHF. Looking up the rest from reference TRBV2 and TRBJ1-6 gives the full variable domain: EPEVTQTPSHQVTQMGQEVILRCVPISNHLYFYWYRQILGQKVEFLVSFYNNEISEKSEIFDDQFSVERPDGSNFTLKIRSTKLEDSAMYFCASFLGLTYNSPLHFGNGTRLTVT.

This chain joins TRBV11-3 and TRBJ2-1; TRBD1 aligns across 10 bases. The junction had 7 bases not matched to a gene; V was cut back by 3 bases and J by 8 bases. The CDR3 loop spans 15 amino acids. Germline V lookup: CDR1 SGHNT, CDR2 YENEEA. DNA for the CDR3: TGTGCCAGCAGCTTGGGACAGGGGTTCTGGGATGAGCAGTTCTTC. Translation: CASSLGQGFWDEQFF.

The V call is TRBV6-6, the J call TRBJ2-2; TRBD2 aligns across 8 bases. The CDR3 loop spans 14 amino acids. The germline V gene encodes CDR1 MNHNY and CDR2 SVGAGI (reference sequence). Trimming cost V 5 bases and J 3 bases; bases outside gene matches: 2. The CDR3 reads CASSILADTGELFF. The CDR3 DNA reads TGTGCCAGCAGTATACTAGCGGACACCGGGGAGCTGTTTTTT.

The chain links TRBV2 to TRBJ1-2, with D tentatively TRBD1 (5 bases). This CDR3 contains 15 residues. V lost 3 bases and J lost 4, with 15 bases in between. From germline, CDR1 is SNHLY and CDR2 FYNNEI. The CDR3 reads CASSDIVQGVYGYTF. The DNA for the CDR3 is TGTGCCAGCAGTGATATTGTGCAGGGTGTCTATGGCTACACCTTC.

The chain links TRBV9 to TRBJ1-6; 8 nucleotides align to TRBD1. The V gene end was trimmed by 0 bases and the J gene end by 7 bases; junction bases not matched to a gene: 3. The CDR3 totals 15 residues. Germline V gene lookup returns CDR1 SGDLS and CDR2 YYNGEE. CDR3 sequence: CASSVEGQGNSPLHF. As DNA, the CDR3 is TGTGCCAGCAGCGTAGAAGGACAGGGAAATTCACCCCTCCACTTT.

The sample holds a few counts of this clone. The rearrangement joins TRBV7-2 to TRBJ1-1; D unresolved. Germline V CDR1 and CDR2: SGHTA, FQGNSA. V shed 1 base and J shed 4 bases, with 7 bases lying between them. The CDR3 has 13 amino acids. In DNA form, the CDR3 reads TGTGCCAGCAGCTTAGAAAGTAGCACTGAAGCTTTCTTT. This translates into CASSLESSTEAFF.

This sequence joins TRBV7-9 and TRBJ1-6; no reliable D call. The germline V and J ends were trimmed by 3 bases and 4 bases, with 13 bases remaining between them. Germline CDR1 SEHNR, CDR2 FQNEAQ (reference sequence). The CDR3 has 16 amino acids. In DNA, the CDR3 is TGTGCCAGCAGCTTGGGTGCGGGATTTTATAATTCACCCCTCCACTTT. This encodes CASSLGAGFYNSPLHF. Together with reference TRBV7-9 and TRBJ1-6, the CDR3 gives the full variable domain: DTGVSQNPRHKITKRGQNVTFRCDPISEHNRLYWYRQTLGQGPEFLTYFQNEAQLEKSRLLSDRFSAERPKGSFSTLEIQRTEQGDSAMYLCASSLGAGFYNSPLHFGNGTRLTVT.

The gene calls are TRBV4-1 and TRBJ1-2, with a possible D match to TRBD1 (5 bases). Germline V gene sequence: CDR1 MGHRA, CDR2 YSYEKL. This CDR3 has 16 residues. Trimming stripped 6 bases from V and 0 bases from J, with 17 bases between. The DNA for the CDR3 is TGCGCCAGCAGTAGGATCGGGGGACCGACTAACTATGGCTACACCTTC. Amino acid sequence: CASSRIGGPTNYGYTF.

The genes are TRBV19 and TRBJ1-4, with D possibly matching TRBD1 (5 bases). Germline V gene sequence: CDR1 LNHDA, CDR2 SQIVND (reference sequence). Trimming shortened V by 2 bases and J by 8 bases, and 9 bases separated the two germline ends. This CDR3 is 13 amino acids long. The CDR3 reads CASSINRGEKLFF. The CDR3 nucleotides are TGTGCCAGTAGTATAAATCGGGGGGAAAAACTGTTTTTT.